This T cell receptor (beta chain) is from a study of blood T cell repertoires in COVID-19. Overall study context: The samples span acute and convalescent COVID-19 from the United States, Italy and Spain. T cells, B-cell-depleted T cells, or PBMCs supplied cDNA or gDNA.

Study processing details: Using reference gene primer amplification, nucleated cell counts were estimated. The data were produced by immunoSEQ multiplex PCR, yet TCRdb's version contains in-frame clones alone and is incomplete. V, J and clone size reflect that table, while D and trimming were determined from the DNA. Among under 200,000 clones listed, 60% to 85% were seen once. The CDR3 contains 13 residues. Germline CDR1 is SGHAT and CDR2 is FQDESV (reference sequence). Trimming took 7 bases from V and 3 from J, leaving 13 bases between them. Sequencing input: peripheral blood. This chain joins TRBV11-1 and TRBJ2-7; the D gene is possibly TRBD2 (6 bases). This sequence was found in a man aged 55-75 years with acute or convalescent COVID-19. CDR3 sequence reads: CASKGTGDYEQYF. The CDR3 DNA is TGTGCCAGCAAAGGGACTGGGGACTACGAGCAGTACTTC.